Below, 12 T cell receptor beta chains from the same sample are listed, as sequenced in a study of T cell repertoires in cytomegalovirus infection. The antigens these receptors bind are not known. From the reads, TCRdb called clonotypes with MiXCR, one entry per CDR3 protein. This table holds about 890,000 distinct CDR3 sequences, under 40% found once. Sequences were derived from cultured CD8+ T cells from PBMCs, sampled from culture after CMV antigen stimulation. The receptors here all came from a human donor in good health (CMV status not recorded). Some clones in this sample may be carry-over from other donors' samples.

The rearrangement uses TRBV12-3 or TRBV12-4 and TRBJ1-2; perhaps TRBD1 as D (5 bases). The length of the CDR3 is 12 residues. Deletions cut 4 bases from V and 8 bases from J, with 11 bases between. CDR3 residues: CASSSGTGGYTF. The CDR3 nucleotides read TGTGCCAGCAGTTCCGGGACCGGAGGCTACACCTTC.

This clonotype was counted once. This sequence joins TRBV2 and TRBJ2-7; the D is unclear. CDR3 length: 12 amino acids. V was cut by 3 bases and J by 3 bases, with 6 bases left in between. Germline V lookup: CDR1 SNHLY, CDR2 FYNNEI. CDR3 sequence: CASSDLFYEQYV. CDR3 nucleotide sequence: TGTGCCAGCAGTGACCTATTCTACGAGCAGTACGTC.

This clonotype was picked up a small number of times. The chain has TRBV15 and TRBJ1-5, with D tentatively TRBD1 (5 bases). Trimming took off 0 bases at V and 3 bases at J, with 12 bases between the two ends. The length of the CDR3 is 16 residues. The germline V gene encodes CDR1 LNHNV and CDR2 YYDKDF (reference sequence). The CDR3 DNA sequence: TGTGCCACCAGCAGAGACCTCCCCAGGGCCAATCAGCCCCAGCATTTT. It yields the protein CATSRDLPRANQPQHF.

This clonotype was seen at least ten times. The V gene is TRBV7-9, the J gene TRBJ1-1; D is uncertain. The CDR3 totals 14 residues. Between the trimmed V and J ends, which lost 8 bases and 1 base, there was a span of 14 bases. Germline V lookup: CDR1 SEHNR, CDR2 FQNEAQ (reference sequence). CDR3 coding DNA: TGTGCCAGCGGCCCTCCGGGAGGGAACACTGAAGCTTTCTTT. This encodes CASGPPGGNTEAFF.

This clonotype occurred a few times. V usage is TRBV6-1 and J usage is TRBJ1-2, with D unclear. The CDR3 spans 15 residues. Trimming stripped 4 bases from V and 0 bases from J, with 12 bases between. CDR1 is MNHNS, CDR2 SASEGT, per germline. The CDR3: CASSGWYSPNYGYTF. The CDR3 nucleotides are TGTGCCAGCAGTGGTTGGTACAGTCCTAACTATGGCTACACCTTC.

The table lists this clonotype with a few counts. The rearrangement links TRBV12-3 or TRBV12-4 to TRBJ2-1; D gene ambiguous. Trimming took 1 base from V and 12 from J, leaving 10 bases between them. The CDR3 consists of 12 residues. The CDR3 nucleotides are TGTGCCAGCAGTTTAGGGACCGGTGGGCAGTTCTTC. Protein: CASSLGTGGQFF.

This chain links TRBV11-2 with TRBJ2-6; 11 positions match TRBD1. V gave up 5 bases and J gave up 0 bases; unmatched junction bases: 9. Per the germline V gene, CDR1 is SGHAT and CDR2 is FQNNGV. The CDR3 is 19 residues long. The CDR3 DNA reads TGTGCCAGCAGCCCCACCGGACAGGGGGCCCTCTCTGGGGCCAACGTCCTGACTTTC. This encodes CASSPTGQGALSGANVLTF. Supplemented by reference TRBV11-2 and TRBJ2-6, the full variable domain reads EAGVAQSPRYKIIEKRQSVAFWCNPISGHATLYWYQQILGQGPKLLIQFQNNGVVDDSQLPKDRFSAERLKGVDSTLKIQPAKLEDSAVYLCASSPTGQGALSGANVLTFGAGSRLTVL.

The chain couples TRBV19 to TRBJ2-7; no reliable D call. In germline, CDR1 is LNHDA, CDR2 SQIVND (reference sequence). This CDR3 has 14 amino acids. V was trimmed by 6 bases and J by 0 bases, leaving 12 bases between them. In DNA, the CDR3 is TGTGCCAGTAGCAGCGCCCACATCTCCTACGAGCAGTACTTC. Translating it yields CASSSAHISYEQYF. The variable domain in full, with the rest retrieved from reference TRBV19 and TRBJ2-7, is DGGITQSPKYLFRKEGQNVTLSCEQNLNHDAMYWYRQDPGQGLRLIYYSQIVNDFQKGDIAEGYSVSREKKESFPLTVTSAQKNPTAFYLCASSSAHISYEQYFGPGTRLTVT.

The chain recombines TRBV5-1 with TRBJ1-5; weak D call: TRBD1 (6 bases). V was trimmed by 0 bases and J by 5 bases, leaving 12 bases between them. Germline CDR1 is SGHRS and CDR2 is YFSETQ. This CDR3 region has 15 residues. CDR3 protein: CASSLVGGSYQPQHF. The CDR3 region has the DNA TGCGCCAGCAGCTTGGTAGGGGGATCATATCAGCCCCAGCATTTT.

CDR3 DNA: TGTGCCAGCAGTGAAAAATCGGGGGCCTTCTCCTACGAGCAGTACTTC. Translation gives CASSEKSGAFSYEQYF. V gene TRBV6-1 combines with J gene TRBJ2-7; tentatively, D is TRBD1 or TRBD2 (6 bases each). CDR1 and CDR2 (germline): MNHNS, SASEGT. V was shortened by 2 bases and J by 0 bases, with 14 bases between the two germline ends. The CDR3 has 16 amino acids.

The V gene is TRBV6-6, the J gene TRBJ1-5; 9 nucleotides agree with TRBD1. The ends lost 0 bases at V and 9 bases at J; junction bases unmatched: 12. The germline gives CDR1 MNHNY, CDR2 SVGAGI (reference sequence). The CDR3 is 17 residues long. The CDR3 sequence is CASSYSSGQGLEGPQHF. For the CDR3, the DNA is TGTGCCAGCAGTTACTCGTCGGGACAGGGCCTTGAAGGGCCCCAGCATTTT.

In nucleotides, the CDR3 is TGTGCCAGCAGCCTCAACAGGGGCCTCAAGGTAAATGAGCAGTTCTTC. Translating gives CASSLNRGLKVNEQFF. This chain joins TRBV4-2 and TRBJ2-1, with 7 bases lining up with TRBD1. This CDR3 region has 16 residues. V dropped 4 bases and J dropped 7; count of bases not matched to a gene: 13. In germline, CDR1 is LGHNA, CDR2 YNFKEQ.